This T cell receptor (beta chain) comes out of a study of blood T cell repertoires in COVID-19. Original data processing: From reference gene primer amplification, estimates of nucleated cell counts were derived. Generated by immunoSEQ multiplex PCR, the TCRdb table keeps only in-frame clones and is missing some. That table furnishes V, J and clone size, whereas the DNA furnished D and trimming. Of a few hundred thousand clones in the sample, under 95% were seen once. Residents of approximately 25 US areas, aged 18 to 89 years, made up the participants. In Cohort 3, a recovered donor had either two negative PCRs, clearance, or symptom resolution. The V gene end was trimmed by 7 bases and the J gene end by 2 bases; junction bases not matched to a gene: 12. From germline, CDR1 is MNHEY and CDR2 SMNVEV (reference sequence). The CDR3 runs to 18 residues.

The source is a young woman who had recovered from COVID-19. The V and J genes are TRBV27 and TRBJ2-6; 9 bases agree with TRBD2. Sequencing was performed on PBMCs or T cells enriched from blood (not recorded which). The DNA for the CDR3 is TGTGCCAGCACCTTTGGGCTAGCGGGAATCCCTGGGGCCAACGTCCTGACTTTC. Protein: CASTFGLAGIPGANVLTF.